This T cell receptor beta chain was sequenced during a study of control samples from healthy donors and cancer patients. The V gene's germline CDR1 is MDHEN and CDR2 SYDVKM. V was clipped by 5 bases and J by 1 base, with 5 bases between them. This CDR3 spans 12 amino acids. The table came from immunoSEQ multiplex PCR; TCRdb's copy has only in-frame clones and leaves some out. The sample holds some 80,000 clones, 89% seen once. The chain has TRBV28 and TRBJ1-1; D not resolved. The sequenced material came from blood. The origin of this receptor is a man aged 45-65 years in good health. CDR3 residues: CASSQQNTEAFF. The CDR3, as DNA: TGTGCCAGCAGTCAACAGAACACTGAAGCTTTCTTT.